This is a list of T cell receptor beta chains from one sample in a study of cytomegalovirus exposure and HLA in healthy donors. Profiling relied on immunoSEQ multiplex PCR, and the TCRdb table lists in-frame clones only, not all of them. The sample consists of 130,000 to 150,000 clones, roughly 80% of them appearing once. Sequenced sample: PBMCs. The receptors here all came from a man in his forties in good health and CMV-seronegative. Each CDR3 is given without its conserved first and last residue. Each record gives: clone size, V gene, CDR3 protein. Clone size is shown for a subset of rows, as once, few, many or a class of expanded clone.

abundance: .; v_gene: TRBV7-9; CDR3aa: ASSLDEITEAF
abundance: .; v_gene: TRBV6-6; CDR3aa: ASSSGTGSSYEQY
abundance: .; v_gene: TRBV5-1; CDR3aa: ASSLGGGETQY
abundance: .; v_gene: TRBV6-1; CDR3aa: ASSEAGRTTNEKLF
abundance: few; v_gene: TRBV6-1; CDR3aa: ASSARGQGRGQPQH
abundance: .; v_gene: TRBV5-1; CDR3aa: ASSLSTANTGELF
abundance: .; v_gene: TRBV5-4; CDR3aa: ASTPGQVGKNIQY
abundance: .; v_gene: TRBV4-3; CDR3aa: ASSQDPLADYNEQF
abundance: .; v_gene: TRBV5-4; CDR3aa: ASSLAGGATDTQY
abundance: .; v_gene: TRBV19; CDR3aa: ASSTDRGYEQY
abundance: once; v_gene: TRBV28; CDR3aa: ASIRGTITGELF
abundance: .; v_gene: TRBV28; CDR3aa: ASRTGWVEAF
abundance: few; v_gene: TRBV28; CDR3aa: ASRGDRGRFVNTEAF
abundance: .; v_gene: TRBV5-1; CDR3aa: ASSTSGETQY
abundance: .; v_gene: TRBV5-4; CDR3aa: ASSNKGQGPEKLF
abundance: .; v_gene: TRBV4-1; CDR3aa: ASSQDPSFGQGLGRDTQY
abundance: .; v_gene: TRBV5-1; CDR3aa: ASSSYNTGELF
abundance: .; v_gene: TRBV10-3; CDR3aa: AISDSGTTLYEQY
abundance: .; v_gene: TRBV11-2; CDR3aa: ASSLGRYQPQH
abundance: few; v_gene: TRBV6-5; CDR3aa: ASTSPFYEQY
abundance: .; v_gene: TRBV28; CDR3aa: ASSLILTGQKETQY
abundance: once; v_gene: TRBV28; CDR3aa: ASMGDRVTEAF
abundance: .; v_gene: TRBV15; CDR3aa: ATSRGGQDSGNTIY
abundance: .; v_gene: TRBV5-1; CDR3aa: ASSSYTGELF
abundance: .; v_gene: TRBV7-2; CDR3aa: ASSPGGPQETQY
abundance: .; v_gene: TRBV6-1; CDR3aa: ASRQGEQY
abundance: .; v_gene: TRBV7-8; CDR3aa: ASRGYQETQY
abundance: .; v_gene: TRBV9; CDR3aa: ASSYDRVGGYT
abundance: .; v_gene: TRBV5-5; CDR3aa: ASSLELYEQY
abundance: once; v_gene: TRBV6-5; CDR3aa: ASSYSAGVESYEQY
abundance: .; v_gene: TRBV7-6; CDR3aa: ASSLKIAGGSYEQY
abundance: once; v_gene: TRBV9; CDR3aa: ASSVELAWTGELF
abundance: once; v_gene: TRBV13; CDR3aa: ASSLGRAWEQY
abundance: .; v_gene: TRBV27; CDR3aa: ASSLRRSGGGTEAF
abundance: few; v_gene: TRBV5-3; CDR3aa: AMPLGHQPQH
abundance: .; v_gene: TRBV5-1; CDR3aa: ASSSSGQGGTAGELF
abundance: .; v_gene: TRBV10-1; CDR3aa: ASSGGPTVSPNLAKNIQY
abundance: .; v_gene: TRBV11-3; CDR3aa: ASSLGTSGYEQY
abundance: .; v_gene: TRBV19; CDR3aa: ASSIDRDWAKNIQY
abundance: .; v_gene: TRBV5-5; CDR3aa: ASSLRGGDPDTQY
abundance: few; v_gene: TRBV7-9; CDR3aa: ASSDLYRGSYEQY
abundance: many; v_gene: TRBV6-1; CDR3aa: ASTRGFKGYT
abundance: once; v_gene: TRBV18; CDR3aa: ASSPSTQEKLF
abundance: .; v_gene: TRBV2; CDR3aa: ASSDAAWEVVDSPLH
abundance: .; v_gene: TRBV27; CDR3aa: ASRTYRGHSGNTIY